This passage covers 19 T cell receptor beta chains from one sample sequenced in a study of cytomegalovirus exposure and HLA in healthy donors. PCR was performed using 60 Vbeta and 13 Jbeta primers. Clones were read by immunoSEQ multiplex PCR, and TCRdb kept only the in-frame ones, dropping some. The table records tens of thousands of clones, 80% of them present only once. The specimen sequenced was PBMCs. These receptors were collected from a woman between 50 and 59 years old in good health and CMV-seropositive.

J is TRBJ1-2 and V is TRBV2, with D possibly being TRBD1 (5 bases). Between the trimmed V and J ends, which lost 2 bases and 1 base, there was a span of 8 bases. There are 14 residues in the CDR3. CDR1 is SNHLY, CDR2 FYNNEI, per germline. Here the CDR3 DNA reads TGTGCCAGCAGTGAAAGGGGCGGTAACTATGGCTACACCTTC. It translates to CASSERGGNYGYTF.

This clone was observed a single time. The rearrangement uses TRBV19 and TRBJ1-2; D unclear. Per the germline V gene, CDR1 is LNHDA and CDR2 is SQIVND (reference sequence). This CDR3 is built from 14 residues. V lost 6 bases and J lost 0, with 11 bases in between. The DNA of the CDR3 is TGTGCCAGTAGATCGCAGGATTCTAACTATGGCTACACCTTC. Encoded protein: CASRSQDSNYGYTF.

This clone was detected once. The V call is TRBV7-2, the J call TRBJ1-6, with a possible D match to TRBD1 (6 bases). V shed 2 bases and J shed 10 bases, with 15 bases lying between them. The germline gives CDR1 SGHTA, CDR2 FQGNSA. CDR3 length equals 15 residues. The CDR3 is CASSLISGVKSPLHF. CDR3 in DNA: TGTGCCAGCAGCTTAATCTCAGGGGTAAAATCACCCCTCCACTTT.

This sequence joins TRBV19 and TRBJ1-5; a possible D gene is TRBD1 (5 bases). The length of the CDR3 is 13 residues. Germline assignment: CDR1 LNHDA and CDR2 SQIVND (reference sequence). V was clipped by 6 bases and J by 5 bases, with 11 bases between them. CDR3 sequence reads: CASSQGIDQPQHF. CDR3 DNA: TGTGCCAGTAGCCAGGGAATCGATCAGCCCCAGCATTTT.

This chain links TRBV29-1 with TRBJ2-1; 12 nucleotides match TRBD2. The CDR3 has 16 residues. Unmatched junction bases numbered 12, after V lost 5 bases and J lost 7 bases. From germline, CDR1 is SQVTM and CDR2 ANQGSEA. The CDR3 DNA reads TGCAGCGTTCTTGGACTAGCGGGGCGTCTTGCGAATGAGCAGTTCTTC. It encodes CSVLGLAGRLANEQFF.

Note on this clone: Different DNA sequences within this sample yield the same CDR3. The rearrangement joins TRBV27 to TRBJ1-2, with a possible D match to TRBD1 (5 bases). V was shortened by 2 bases and J by 0 bases, with 7 bases between the two germline ends. The CDR3 covers 14 residues. Germline V gene sequence: CDR1 MNHEY, CDR2 SMNVEV (reference sequence). CDR3 region: CASSLDRANYGYTF. The CDR3 DNA sequence: TGTGCCAGCAGTTTAGACAGAGCTAACTATGGCTACACCTTC.

The chain links TRBV6-6 to TRBJ2-7; D not certain. V gave up 5 bases and J gave up 6 bases, with 11 bases separating them. Germline V gives CDR1 MNHNY, CDR2 SVGAGI (reference sequence). CDR3 length: 12 residues. CDR3 protein: CASSGDSAEQYV. As DNA, the CDR3 is TGTGCCAGCAGTGGAGATAGTGCCGAGCAGTACGTC.

The chain carries TRBV5-1 and TRBJ1-1, with D perhaps matching TRBD1 (6 bases). Trimming removed 0 bases at V and 4 bases at J, with 13 bases between. CDR1 SGHRS and CDR2 YFSETQ come from the germline V gene. This CDR3 has 15 residues. DNA of the CDR3: TGCGCCAGCAGCTTGGATATAACAGGGATCACTGAAGCTTTCTTT. As protein: CASSLDITGITEAFF. Together with reference TRBV5-1 and TRBJ1-1, the CDR3 gives the full variable domain: KAGVTQTPRYLIKTRGQQVTLSCSPISGHRSVSWYQQTPGQGLQFLFEYFSETQRNKGNFPGRFSGRQFSNSRSEMNVSTLELGDSALYLCASSLDITGITEAFFGQGTRLTVV.

The chain employs TRBV7-6 and TRBJ2-3, with 12 nucleotides matching TRBD2. V lost 4 bases, J lost 5 bases, and 10 bases stayed unmatched. The CDR3 has 17 amino acids. Germline V gene lookup returns CDR1 SGHVS and CDR2 FNYEAQ. The CDR3, as DNA: TGTGCCAGCAGCTCCGGGACTAGCGGGTCTGCTGGAGATACGCAGTATTTT. Encoded protein: CASSSGTSGSAGDTQYF.

The chain employs TRBV5-6 and TRBJ2-2; no firm D call. CDR1 SGHDT and CDR2 YYEEEE come from the germline V gene. V gave up 1 base and J gave up 5 bases, with 3 bases separating them. The length of the CDR3 is 12 residues. The CDR3 sequence is CASSLYTGELFF. CDR3 coding DNA: TGTGCCAGCAGCTTGTATACCGGGGAGCTGTTTTTT.

Only one count was recorded for this clone. The CDR3 loop reads CASTMGERGNTEAFF. The CDR3 DNA follows: TGTGCCAGCACTATGGGTGAAAGGGGGAACACTGAAGCTTTCTTT. This chain links TRBV6-1 with TRBJ1-1; D perhaps matches TRBD1 (5 bases). Trimming pared 7 bases from V and 1 base from J, leaving 16 bases between. Germline CDR1 is MNHNS and CDR2 is SASEGT. The CDR3 runs 15 residues.

The chain couples TRBV18 to TRBJ2-7, with D perhaps matching TRBD1 (5 bases). The CDR3 covers 15 residues. Germline CDR1 reads KGHSH; CDR2 reads LQKENI. The germline V and J ends were trimmed by 3 bases and 6 bases, with 18 bases remaining between them. The CDR3 here is CASSPTTAAWAEQYV. In nucleotides, the CDR3 is TGTGCCAGCTCACCCACGACAGCCGCTTGGGCCGAGCAGTACGTC.

To note about this clone: The junction differs from germline at one of its ends, possibly a read error. Other DNA sequences in this specimen translate into the identical CDR3. The genes are TRBV19 and TRBJ2-7; 10 nucleotides match TRBD1. Germline-derived CDR1 and CDR2 are LNHDA and SQIVND (reference sequence). This CDR3 is built from 13 residues. CDR3 in amino acids: CASSIGTGAEQYF. The CDR3 region has the DNA TGCGCCAGTAGTATAGGGACAGGGGCCGAGCAGTACTTC.

This chain joins TRBV27 and TRBJ1-5; 7 bases agree with TRBD1. Looked up from germline, CDR1 is MNHEY and CDR2 is SMNVEV (reference sequence). The CDR3 has 14 residues. V lost 3 bases, J lost 5 bases, and 4 bases stayed unmatched. CDR3 amino acids: CASSLTGMYQPQHF. DNA of the CDR3: TGTGCCAGCAGTTTGACAGGGATGTATCAGCCCCAGCATTTT.

V is TRBV10-3 and J is TRBJ2-3; D is possibly TRBD2 (6 bases). Germline CDR1 and CDR2: ENHRY and SYGVKD. Trimming stripped 5 bases from V and 4 bases from J, with 10 bases between. The CDR3 is 13 residues long. CDR3 sequence: CAISPGTADTQYF. DNA of the CDR3: TGTGCCATCAGTCCCGGGACTGCAGATACGCAGTATTTT.

This chain uses TRBV7-3 with TRBJ2-7; D gene uncertain. The length of the CDR3 is 16 residues. Germline CDR1 SGHTA, CDR2 FQGTGA. V lost 0 bases and J lost 7, with 19 bases in between. Written as DNA, the CDR3 is TGTGCCAGCAGCTTAACCGTCGGTGTGACGGTCGGGGAGCAGTACTTC. It yields the protein CASSLTVGVTVGEQYF.

This CDR3 reads CASSLNPGAVDTQYF. In nucleotides, the CDR3 is TGTGCCAGCAGCTTAAACCCGGGAGCGGTAGATACGCAGTATTTT. V usage is TRBV7-3 and J usage is TRBJ2-3; D perhaps matches TRBD2 (6 bases). Trimming took off 1 base at V and 5 bases at J, with 13 bases between the two ends. Germline CDR1 SGHTA, CDR2 FQGTGA. The CDR3 extends over 15 amino acids.

The chain is built from TRBV7-2 and TRBJ2-3, with TRBD2 as a possible D gene (5 bases). Germline V gene data show CDR1 as SGHTA and CDR2 as FQGNSA. The CDR3 runs to 14 residues. With 1 base removed from V and 2 bases from J, the gap between germline ends came to 7 bases. CDR3 nucleotide sequence: TGTGCCAGCAGCTTAGGACTAAACACAGATACGCAGTATTTT. Protein sequence: CASSLGLNTDTQYF.

The chain has TRBV19 and TRBJ1-4; D perhaps matches TRBD1 (5 bases). CDR1 and CDR2 from the germline V gene are LNHDA and SQIVND (reference sequence). The CDR3 runs 15 residues. V was cut by 2 bases and J by 5 bases, with 12 bases left in between. The CDR3 nucleotides read TGTGCCAGTAGTATATCGGGGGGAACCAATGAAAAACTGTTTTTT. Residues: CASSISGGTNEKLFF.